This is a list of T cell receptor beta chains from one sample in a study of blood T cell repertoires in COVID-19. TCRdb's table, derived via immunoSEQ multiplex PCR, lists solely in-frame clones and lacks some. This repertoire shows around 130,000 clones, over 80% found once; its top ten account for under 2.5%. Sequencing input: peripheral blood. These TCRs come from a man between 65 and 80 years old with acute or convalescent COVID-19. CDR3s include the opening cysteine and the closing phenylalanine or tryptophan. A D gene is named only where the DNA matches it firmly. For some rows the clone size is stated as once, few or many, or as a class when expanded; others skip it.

CDR3 DNA: TGTGCCAGCAGCTTTACGGGTTTTAATGGCTACACCTTC
CDR3 protein: CASSFTGFNGYTF
V gene: TRBV7-6
clone size: .
J gene: TRBJ1-2
D gene: .

CDR3 DNA: TGTGCCACTATGGACAGGGTGTTGGGCTACACCTTC
CDR3 protein: CATMDRVLGYTF
V gene: TRBV28
clone size: .
J gene: TRBJ1-2
D gene: TRBD1

CDR3 DNA: TGTGCCAGCAGCTTGGGGCCGGAGGAAGGTGGGGAGACCCAGTACTTC
CDR3 protein: CASSLGPEEGGETQYF
V gene: TRBV5-4
clone size: .
J gene: TRBJ2-5
D gene: .

CDR3 DNA: TGTGCCAGCAGGAGTTTGAGGGGGCAAAGTGTTACGCAGTATTTT
CDR3 protein: CASRSLRGQSVTQYF
V gene: TRBV27
clone size: .
J gene: TRBJ2-3
D gene: TRBD1

CDR3 DNA: TGTGCCGCACGGAGAGCTAGCACAGATACGCAGTATTTT
CDR3 protein: CAARRASTDTQYF
V gene: TRBV5-4
clone size: .
J gene: TRBJ2-3
D gene: .

CDR3 DNA: TGTGCCAGCAGCAAACAGGAGCGGAACACTGAAGCTTTCTTT
CDR3 protein: CASSKQERNTEAFF
V gene: TRBV7-9
clone size: .
J gene: TRBJ1-1
D gene: .

CDR3 DNA: TGTGCCAGCTCACCAATCCTACTAGCGGGGGGTCTCTCTGGGGCCAACGTCCTGACTTTC
CDR3 protein: CASSPILLAGGLSGANVLTF
V gene: TRBV18
clone size: once
J gene: TRBJ2-6
D gene: TRBD2

CDR3 DNA: TGTGCCCGCAGCCGCGGGGACGGGGGGGCGACCGGGGAGCTGTTTTTT
CDR3 protein: CARSRGDGGATGELFF
V gene: TRBV3-1/TRBV3-2
clone size: .
J gene: TRBJ2-2
D gene: TRBD2

CDR3 DNA: TGTGCCAGCAGTGACAGGGGGAACACTGAAGCTTTCTTT
CDR3 protein: CASSDRGNTEAFF
V gene: TRBV11-3
clone size: .
J gene: TRBJ1-1
D gene: TRBD1

CDR3 DNA: TGTGCCAGCAGCAAGACAGGGGGTGGTGAAAAACTGTTTTTT
CDR3 protein: CASSKTGGGEKLFF
V gene: TRBV9
clone size: .
J gene: TRBJ1-4
D gene: TRBD1

CDR3 DNA: TGTGCCAGCAGCGCCGCCCCGGGGTCCGAGCAGTACTTC
CDR3 protein: CASSAAPGSEQYF
V gene: TRBV12-3/TRBV12-4
clone size: .
J gene: TRBJ2-7
D gene: .

CDR3 DNA: TGTGCCAGCAGCTCCGGACAGGGAGGCGAGCAGTACTTC
CDR3 protein: CASSSGQGGEQYF
V gene: TRBV6-5
clone size: .
J gene: TRBJ2-7
D gene: TRBD1

CDR3 DNA: TGTGCCAGCAGCTTAAACGGACAAACTGAAGCTTTCTTT
CDR3 protein: CASSLNGQTEAFF
V gene: TRBV11-2
clone size: .
J gene: TRBJ1-1
D gene: .

CDR3 DNA: TGTGCCAGCAGCCCGAAAGGGGGATCTGGGGCCAACGTCCTGACTTTC
CDR3 protein: CASSPKGGSGANVLTF
V gene: TRBV11-2
clone size: .
J gene: TRBJ2-6
D gene: .

CDR3 DNA: TGTGCCAGCAGTGAAAATTTTAAGGGAGGCTACGAGCAGTACTTC
CDR3 protein: CASSENFKGGYEQYF
V gene: TRBV2
clone size: .
J gene: TRBJ2-7
D gene: .

CDR3 DNA: TGCGCCAGCGGGGACAGGGCGAACACCGGGGAGCTGTTTTTT
CDR3 protein: CASGDRANTGELFF
V gene: TRBV5-1
clone size: .
J gene: TRBJ2-2
D gene: TRBD1

CDR3 DNA: TGTGCCATCAAGGTCACGGGAAGGACTGAAGCTTTCTTT
CDR3 protein: CAIKVTGRTEAFF
V gene: TRBV10-3
clone size: once
J gene: TRBJ1-1
D gene: .

CDR3 DNA: TGTGCCAGCAGTGATACCAGCGGGGTCACAGATACGCAGTATTTT
CDR3 protein: CASSDTSGVTDTQYF
V gene: TRBV25-1
clone size: .
J gene: TRBJ2-3
D gene: TRBD2

CDR3 DNA: TGTGCCAGCAGGATCTTGAGCGGGCGATACAATGAGCAGTTCTTC
CDR3 protein: CASRILSGRYNEQFF
V gene: TRBV2
clone size: .
J gene: TRBJ2-1
D gene: .

CDR3 DNA: TGTGCCAGTAAAGGGCAGGGCAAAAATTCACCCCTCCACTTT
CDR3 protein: CASKGQGKNSPLHF
V gene: TRBV19
clone size: .
J gene: TRBJ1-6
D gene: .

CDR3 DNA: TGTGCCAGCAGCTCAACCGCCATACAGGGGGCGTTGGACGAGCAGTACTTC
CDR3 protein: CASSSTAIQGALDEQYF
V gene: TRBV11-2
clone size: .
J gene: TRBJ2-7
D gene: TRBD1

CDR3 DNA: TGTGCCAGCAGTGTGGGGGCAGCCGGGCTGGGCACTGAAGCTTTCTTT
CDR3 protein: CASSVGAAGLGTEAFF
V gene: TRBV6-1
clone size: few
J gene: TRBJ1-1
D gene: .

CDR3 DNA: TGCGCCAGCAGCGCGGACAGGGCTAGGGAAAAACTGTTTTTT
CDR3 protein: CASSADRAREKLFF
V gene: TRBV5-1
clone size: .
J gene: TRBJ1-4
D gene: TRBD1

CDR3 DNA: TGTGCCAGCAGCTTGGGACAGGGAGTCTCCTATAATTCACCCCTCCACTTT
CDR3 protein: CASSLGQGVSYNSPLHF
V gene: TRBV7-9
clone size: .
J gene: TRBJ1-6
D gene: TRBD1

CDR3 DNA: TGTGCCAGCAGTTCGAGACTCACCGGGGAGCTGTTTTTT
CDR3 protein: CASSSRLTGELFF
V gene: TRBV12-3/TRBV12-4
clone size: .
J gene: TRBJ2-2
D gene: .

CDR3 DNA: TGTGCCAGCAGTTTAACAGGGGGCGATAACTATGGCTACACCTTC
CDR3 protein: CASSLTGGDNYGYTF
V gene: TRBV28
clone size: .
J gene: TRBJ1-2
D gene: TRBD1

CDR3 DNA: TGTGCCAGCAGCGGACTAGCGGGGGGGCCCAGTGAGCAGTTCTTC
CDR3 protein: CASSGLAGGPSEQFF
V gene: TRBV7-8
clone size: .
J gene: TRBJ2-1
D gene: TRBD2

CDR3 DNA: TGTGCCAGCAGCTTGACAGGGTCAAACACCGGGGAGCTGTTTTTT
CDR3 protein: CASSLTGSNTGELFF
V gene: TRBV5-5
clone size: once
J gene: TRBJ2-2
D gene: .

CDR3 DNA: TGTGCCAGCAGCTTAGATGGACAGTTTAACGGGGAGCTGTTTTTT
CDR3 protein: CASSLDGQFNGELFF
V gene: TRBV11-3
clone size: .
J gene: TRBJ2-2
D gene: .

CDR3 DNA: TGTGCCAGCAGCCAAGATTTGGTAACAGGGAACTATGGCTACACCTTC
CDR3 protein: CASSQDLVTGNYGYTF
V gene: TRBV3-1/TRBV3-2
clone size: once
J gene: TRBJ1-2
D gene: .

CDR3 DNA: TGCGCCAGCAGCCAAGCTCTAGCGGGCACAGATACGCAGTATTTT
CDR3 protein: CASSQALAGTDTQYF
V gene: TRBV4-1
clone size: .
J gene: TRBJ2-3
D gene: TRBD2

CDR3 DNA: TGTGCCAGTGGGGGACAGATGAACACTGAAGCTTTCTTT
CDR3 protein: CASGGQMNTEAFF
V gene: TRBV2
clone size: .
J gene: TRBJ1-1
D gene: TRBD1

CDR3 DNA: TGTGCCAGCTCACCAAATATTGCCGGGGAGCTGTTTTTT
CDR3 protein: CASSPNIAGELFF
V gene: TRBV18
clone size: few
J gene: TRBJ2-2
D gene: .

CDR3 DNA: TGTGCCAGCACTGCGGAGTTGTTGAACACTGAAGCTTTCTTT
CDR3 protein: CASTAELLNTEAFF
V gene: TRBV9
clone size: .
J gene: TRBJ1-1
D gene: .

CDR3 DNA: TGTGCCAGCAGCTCTACAGGGAATGAGCAGTTCTTC
CDR3 protein: CASSSTGNEQFF
V gene: TRBV3-1/TRBV3-2
clone size: .
J gene: TRBJ2-1
D gene: .

CDR3 DNA: TGTGCCAGCTCACCGACCGGAGGGGCATCGGGGATGAACACTGAAGCTTTCTTT
CDR3 protein: CASSPTGGASGMNTEAFF
V gene: TRBV18
clone size: .
J gene: TRBJ1-1
D gene: .

CDR3 DNA: TGTGCCAGCAGTTTAATCTCCGGGACTAGCACAGATACGCAGTATTTT
CDR3 protein: CASSLISGTSTDTQYF
V gene: TRBV27
clone size: .
J gene: TRBJ2-3
D gene: .

CDR3 DNA: TGTGCCAGCTCAGAGGGACAGAACTACGAGCAGTACTTC
CDR3 protein: CASSEGQNYEQYF
V gene: TRBV18
clone size: .
J gene: TRBJ2-7
D gene: TRBD1

CDR3 DNA: TGTGCCAGCAGCTTAAGCGGACGGCAGAACACCGGGGAGCTGTTTTTT
CDR3 protein: CASSLSGRQNTGELFF
V gene: TRBV7-2
clone size: once
J gene: TRBJ2-2
D gene: .

CDR3 DNA: TGCAGCGGCTTCCTAGCGGGGGGCAACACAGATACGCAGTATTTT
CDR3 protein: CSGFLAGGNTDTQYF
V gene: TRBV29-1
clone size: .
J gene: TRBJ2-3
D gene: TRBD2

CDR3 DNA: TGTGCCAGCAGCTTAGATTTTACAGGGGCAGAGCAGCCCCAGCATTTT
CDR3 protein: CASSLDFTGAEQPQHF
V gene: TRBV7-8
clone size: .
J gene: TRBJ1-5
D gene: TRBD1

CDR3 DNA: TGCGCCAGCAGCTTAAGGGCAGGGAACACAGATACGCAGTATTTT
CDR3 protein: CASSLRAGNTDTQYF
V gene: TRBV5-1
clone size: .
J gene: TRBJ2-3
D gene: .

CDR3 DNA: TGCGCCAGCAGTCCGGCGGTTGGGTCATCGTACGGGGCCAACGTCCTGACTTTC
CDR3 protein: CASSPAVGSSYGANVLTF
V gene: TRBV10-2
clone size: few
J gene: TRBJ2-6
D gene: .